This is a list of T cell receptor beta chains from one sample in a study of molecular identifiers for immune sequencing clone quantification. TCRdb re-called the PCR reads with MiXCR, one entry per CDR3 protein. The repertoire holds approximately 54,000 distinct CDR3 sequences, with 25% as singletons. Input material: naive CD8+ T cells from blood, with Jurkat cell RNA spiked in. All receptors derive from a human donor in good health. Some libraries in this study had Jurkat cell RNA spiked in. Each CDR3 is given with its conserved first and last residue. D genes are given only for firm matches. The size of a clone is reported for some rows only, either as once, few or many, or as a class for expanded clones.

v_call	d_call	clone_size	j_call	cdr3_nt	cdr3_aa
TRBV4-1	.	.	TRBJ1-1	TGCGCCAGCAGCCAAGAGCCCAGCAAGACTGAAGCTTTATTT	CASSQEPSKTEALF
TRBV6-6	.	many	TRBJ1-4	TGTGCCAGCAGTGGGGGGGCCGAGGAACTGTTTTTT	CASSGGAEELFF
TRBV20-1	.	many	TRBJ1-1	TGCAGTGCTAGAGATTTTGGCAGTTTGAACACTGAAGCTTTCTTT	CSARDFGSLNTEAFF
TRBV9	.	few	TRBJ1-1	TGTGCCAGCAGTTACGACCTGGACACTGAAGCTTTCTTT	CASSYDLDTEAFF
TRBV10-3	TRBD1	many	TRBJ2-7	TGTGCCATCAGTGAGCCTACAGGGGACGAGCAGTACTTC	CAISEPTGDEQYF
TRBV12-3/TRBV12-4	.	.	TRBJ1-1	TGTGCCAGCGCGTTGGGGGGGGGGGCCGCTTTCTTT	CASALGGGAAFF
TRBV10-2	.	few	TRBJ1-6	TGCGCCAGCATCGAGGGCGGGGTCTCCTATAATTCACCCCTCCACTTT	CASIEGGVSYNSPLHF
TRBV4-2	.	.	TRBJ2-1	TGTGCCAGCAGCCAAGAGTTCTGCAATGAGCAGTTCTTC	CASSQEFCNEQFF
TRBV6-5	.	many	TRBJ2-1	TGTGCCAGCAGTTTAGTGCGGTACAATGAGCAGTTCTTC	CASSLVRYNEQFF
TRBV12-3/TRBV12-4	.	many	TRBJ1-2	TGTGCCAGCACCCTGCCGGCATCCTATGGCTACACCTTC	CASTLPASYGYTF
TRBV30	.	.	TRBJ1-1	TGTGCCTGGAGTGTCATGAACACTGAAGCTTTCTTT	CAWSVMNTEAFF
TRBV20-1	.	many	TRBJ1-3	TGCAGTGCTAGAGACTCAGGCGACACCATATATTTT	CSARDSGDTIYF
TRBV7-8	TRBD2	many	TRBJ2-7	TGTGCCAGCAACCTACTAGCGGGAGGTAGCTGGCACGAGCAGTACTTC	CASNLLAGGSWHEQYF
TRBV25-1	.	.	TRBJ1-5	TGTGCCAGCAGTGAGTACTGCAGGGTGGTTAATCAGCCCCAGCATTTT	CASSEYCRVVNQPQHF
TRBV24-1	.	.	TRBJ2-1	TGTGCCACCAGTGATTCGACTCTTGGGGAGCAGTTCTTC	CATSDSTLGEQFF
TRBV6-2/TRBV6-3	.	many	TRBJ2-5	TGTGCCAGCAGTTACGTTTCCCAAGAGACCCAGTACTTC	CASSYVSQETQYF
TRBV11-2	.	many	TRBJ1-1	TGTGCCAGCAGCATTGGGGGAGAAGAAGCTTTCTTT	CASSIGGEEAFF
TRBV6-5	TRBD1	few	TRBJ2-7	TGTGCCAGCAGACAGGGGACAGGGGCATTCGATCTCCACGAGCAGTACTTC	CASRQGTGAFDLHEQYF
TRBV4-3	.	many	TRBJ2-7	TGCGCCAGCAGCGAAGCCCCGGCCGGGGCAGGGAATACCTACGAGCAGTACTTC	CASSEAPAGAGNTYEQYF
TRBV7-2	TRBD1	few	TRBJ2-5	TGTGCCAGCAGCATACCAACAGGGGAAGAGACCCAGTACTTC	CASSIPTGEETQYF
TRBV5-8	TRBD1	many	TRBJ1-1	TGTGCCAGCAGTGGGGACAGGGCCACTGAAGCTTTCTTT	CASSGDRATEAFF
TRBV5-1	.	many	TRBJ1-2	TGCGCCAGCAGCTTGGATGGCTATGGCTACACCTTC	CASSLDGYGYTF
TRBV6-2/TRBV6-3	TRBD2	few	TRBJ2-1	TGTGCCAGCACCCCGGGGGGAACCTACAATGAGCAGTTCTTC	CASTPGGTYNEQFF
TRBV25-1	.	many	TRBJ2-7	TGTGCCAGCAGCCCCTCTCAGAGGGAGGAGCAGTACTTC	CASSPSQREEQYF
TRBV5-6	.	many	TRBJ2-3	TGTGCCAGCAGCTTGTTACAGGGTAACCCAGATACGCAGTATTTT	CASSLLQGNPDTQYF
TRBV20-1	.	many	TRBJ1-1	TGCAGTGCTAGCCGAGTTACGAACACTGAAGCTTTCTTT	CSASRVTNTEAFF
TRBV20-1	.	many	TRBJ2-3	TGCAGTGCTAATGGAAACGACAACACAGATGGTACGCAGTATTTT	CSANGNDNTDGTQYF
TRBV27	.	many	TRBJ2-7	TGTGCCAGCAGTTTATCCCCCAGCGGGCCCCTGCTCGAGCAGTACTTC	CASSLSPSGPLLEQYF
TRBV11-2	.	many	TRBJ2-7	TGTGCCAGCAGCTTAGGAGCCCACGAGCAGTACTTC	CASSLGAHEQYF
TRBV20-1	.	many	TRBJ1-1	TGCAGTGCTGAAGACATTCGGGGCACTGAAGCTTTCTTT	CSAEDIRGTEAFF
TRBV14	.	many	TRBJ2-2	TGTGCCAGCAGCCAAACACATACAGCTAACACCGGGGAGCTGTTTTTT	CASSQTHTANTGELFF
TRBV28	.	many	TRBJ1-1	TGTGCCAGCAGTTTCGGTCCGGCCATTGTGGAGGCGGGCACTGAAGCTTTCTTT	CASSFGPAIVEAGTEAFF
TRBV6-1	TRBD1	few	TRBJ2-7	TGTGCCAGCAGTGAAGAGGGGGCTAACTACGAGCAGTACTTC	CASSEEGANYEQYF
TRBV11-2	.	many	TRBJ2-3	TGTGCCAGCAGCTTATGGTACAGGGAGACAGATACGCAGTATTTT	CASSLWYRETDTQYF
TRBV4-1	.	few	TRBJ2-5	TGCGCCAGCAGCCGCGACAACATCCAAAAGACCCAGTACTTC	CASSRDNIQKTQYF
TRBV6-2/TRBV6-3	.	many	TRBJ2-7	TGTGCCAGCAGTTACAGCCTCTCCTACGAGCAGTACTTC	CASSYSLSYEQYF
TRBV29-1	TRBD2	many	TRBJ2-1	TGCAGCGTTGAAGATTTAGCGGGAGGAGGTTACAATGAGCAGTTCTTC	CSVEDLAGGGYNEQFF
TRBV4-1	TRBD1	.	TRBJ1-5	TGCGCCAGCAGCCAACTGGATGCAGGGGGCATAGATCAGCCCCAGCATTTT	CASSQLDAGGIDQPQHF
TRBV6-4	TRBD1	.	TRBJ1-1	TGTGCCAGCAGTGACAGGGGGCTTGCTTTCTTT	CASSDRGLAFF
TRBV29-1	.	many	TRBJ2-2	TGCAGCGTTGAGGGGCATCGGGGGCTGTTTTTT	CSVEGHRGLFF
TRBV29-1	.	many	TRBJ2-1	TGCAGCGGAACACTCTACAATGAGCAGTTCTTC	CSGTLYNEQFF
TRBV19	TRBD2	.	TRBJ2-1	TGTGCCAGTACCTCATTTGGCGGGAGCGACAATGAGCAGTTCTTC	CASTSFGGSDNEQFF
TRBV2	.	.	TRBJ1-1	TGTGCCAGCAGTGAATCTGAGCGGACGGCCCCCCCGCGCGCTTTCTTT	CASSESERTAPPRAFF
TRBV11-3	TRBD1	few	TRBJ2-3	TGTGCCAGCAGCCGGAGATTCGGGACAGGACTAACAGATACGCAGTATTTT	CASSRRFGTGLTDTQYF
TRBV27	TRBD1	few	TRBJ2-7	TGTGCCAGCAGTATGGGGACAGGGGCTGTGTTAGAGCAGTACTTC	CASSMGTGAVLEQYF
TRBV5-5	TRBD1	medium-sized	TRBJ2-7	TGTGCCAGCAGCTTGGAACTTCCAGCGGGACAGGGATACTACGAGCAGTACTTC	CASSLELPAGQGYYEQYF
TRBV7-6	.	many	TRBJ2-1	TGTGCCAGCAGCTCAATGGGAAGCTCCTACAATGAGCAGTTCTTC	CASSSMGSSYNEQFF
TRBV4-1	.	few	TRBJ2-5	TGCGCCAGCAGCCAAGAAGCACAGTCTAAAGAGACCCAGTACTTC	CASSQEAQSKETQYF
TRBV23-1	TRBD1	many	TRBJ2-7	TGCGCCAGCAAAACAGGGGGCACAGCGTACGAGCAGTACTTC	CASKTGGTAYEQYF
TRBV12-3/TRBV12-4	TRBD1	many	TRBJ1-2	TGTGCCAGCACTCTGGGGACAGGGGGCTATGGCTACACCTTC	CASTLGTGGYGYTF